A selection of T cell receptor beta chains follows, all from one sample in a study of blood T cell repertoires in COVID-19. Clones were sequenced by immunoSEQ multiplex PCR, and TCRdb holds only the in-frame ones, with some missing. The sample records about 73,000 clones, about 86% being singletons. The sequenced material came from peripheral blood. The receptors originated from a man aged 45 to 65 with active COVID-19. Each CDR3 is given with its conserved first and last residue. A D gene is named only where the DNA matches it firmly. Size values are once, few and many counts, or a class for expanded clones, and some rows have none.

abundance	d_gene	j_gene	v_gene	CDR3nt	CDR3aa
NA	NA	TRBJ1-2	TRBV9	TGTGCCAGCAGCCCCAGGGGTTGGGACTATGGCTACACCTTC	CASSPRGWDYGYTF
NA	TRBD2	TRBJ2-2	TRBV7-3	TGTGCCAGCAGCTTAACGAGGAGCGGGGGAGCGAACACCGGGGAGCTGTTTTTT	CASSLTRSGGANTGELFF
NA	NA	TRBJ2-3	TRBV10-1	TGCGCCAGCTCCGATCCCTCTGGGACAACTAGCACAGATACGCAGTATTTT	CASSDPSGTTSTDTQYF
NA	NA	TRBJ2-7	TRBV6-1	TGTGCCAGCAGTGAATACAGCAGGGCGAGCTACGAGCAGTACTTC	CASSEYSRASYEQYF
NA	NA	TRBJ2-5	TRBV2	TGTGCCAGCAGTGAAGAGGAGGGACCCCAAGAGACCCAGTACTTC	CASSEEEGPQETQYF
NA	TRBD2	TRBJ2-2	TRBV9	TGTGCCAGCAGCGAGCCCCGAGGACTAGCGAGGTCCGGGGAGCTGTTTTTT	CASSEPRGLARSGELFF
NA	NA	TRBJ2-2	TRBV23-1	TGCGCCAGCATCTTTCCGGCAGGACGGGAGTCCGGGGAGCTGTTTTTT	CASIFPAGRESGELFF
NA	NA	TRBJ2-3	TRBV5-8	TGTGCCAGCAGCTTGGCCGAGACTGACTTTGATACGCAGTATTTT	CASSLAETDFDTQYF
few	TRBD1	TRBJ1-2	TRBV9	TGTGCCAGCAGCATCGGGACAGTCGGCTACACCTTC	CASSIGTVGYTF
NA	TRBD1	TRBJ2-2	TRBV4-1	TGCGCCAGCAGCCAAGACAGGGGACAGGGGGCGGACACCGGGGAGCTGTTTTTT	CASSQDRGQGADTGELFF
NA	NA	TRBJ1-1	TRBV5-4	TGTGCCAGCAGCTTGGAGCGAGTGAACACTGAAGCTTTCTTT	CASSLERVNTEAFF
NA	NA	TRBJ2-7	TRBV5-1	TGCGCCAGCAGCCCGGACTACCCCTACGACGAGCAGTACTTC	CASSPDYPYDEQYF
NA	TRBD1	TRBJ2-7	TRBV18	TGTGCCAGCTCACCAGACAGGGGCTCCTACGAGCAGTACTTC	CASSPDRGSYEQYF
NA	TRBD2	TRBJ2-7	TRBV6-4	TGTGCCAGCACCTTTGGACTAGCCGCCTACGAGCAGTACTTC	CASTFGLAAYEQYF
few	NA	TRBJ2-1	TRBV6-1	TGTGCCAGCAGCGAAGAAGGACTTCCTGGCAATGAGCAGTTCTTC	CASSEEGLPGNEQFF
NA	TRBD2	TRBJ2-3	TRBV6-2/TRBV6-3	TGTGCCAGCAGTTACTTGGGACTAGCGGGAGCGGGCACAGATACGCAGTATTTT	CASSYLGLAGAGTDTQYF
NA	NA	TRBJ1-1	TRBV6-2/TRBV6-3	TGTGCCAGCAGTACGGACAGAAACACTGAAGCTTTCTTT	CASSTDRNTEAFF
NA	NA	TRBJ2-7	TRBV5-1	TGCGCCAGCAGCTTGGGGAGCATGAACTACGAGCAGTACTTC	CASSLGSMNYEQYF
NA	TRBD1	TRBJ2-7	TRBV7-3	TGTGCCAGCAGCTGGGGACAGTATTACGAGCAGTACTTC	CASSWGQYYEQYF
NA	NA	TRBJ1-2	TRBV28	TGTGCCAGCAGCCGGGGACTCTATGGCTACACCTTC	CASSRGLYGYTF
few	TRBD1	TRBJ1-5	TRBV30	TGTGCCTGGAGTAAACGGGACAGGGGAGGCAATCAGCCCCAGCATTTT	CAWSKRDRGGNQPQHF
NA	NA	TRBJ2-1	TRBV6-6	TGTGCCATCGGAGGGGGGGTGCAAAATGAGCAGTTCTTC	CAIGGGVQNEQFF
NA	NA	TRBJ2-1	TRBV29-1	TGCAGCGTTCCAATTAGCTTGCGGCACCTCTCCTACAATGAGCAGTTCTTC	CSVPISLRHLSYNEQFF
NA	TRBD1	TRBJ2-7	TRBV18	TGTGCCAGCTCACCAAGTCGTACAGGGGTGGACGAGCAGTACTTC	CASSPSRTGVDEQYF
NA	NA	TRBJ1-1	TRBV5-4	TGTGCCAGCAGGGGGTTCGGGGGAACTAATGAAGCTTTCTTT	CASRGFGGTNEAFF
NA	TRBD2	TRBJ2-7	TRBV9	TGTGCCAGCAGCGTAGCCGGGACTAGCAATTACGAGCAGTACTTC	CASSVAGTSNYEQYF
NA	NA	TRBJ1-2	TRBV4-1	TGCGCCAGCAGCCAAGTGGGGGGTTTCGGTGGCTACACCTTC	CASSQVGGFGGYTF
few	TRBD2	TRBJ2-7	TRBV13	TGTGCCAGCAGCGCACCCGCGGGGGGGGGAACCTACGAGCAGTACTTC	CASSAPAGGGTYEQYF
NA	TRBD1	TRBJ1-2	TRBV7-2	TGTGCCAGCACCCAGGGGGTTTCGGGCTATGGCTACACCTTC	CASTQGVSGYGYTF
once	NA	TRBJ1-3	TRBV29-1	TGCAGCGTTGATGTGGGGGGGTCTGGAAACACCATATATTTT	CSVDVGGSGNTIYF
NA	NA	TRBJ2-3	TRBV7-9	TGTGCCAGCAGCATCGCAGATACGCAGTATTTT	CASSIADTQYF
NA	NA	TRBJ1-4	TRBV25-1	TGTGCCAGCAGTGTTACGGTCTCAGGGGAAAAACTGTTTTTT	CASSVTVSGEKLFF
NA	TRBD2	TRBJ2-1	TRBV27	TGTGCCAGCAGTTTATCGAGGGTAGCGGGGGGGCCAGAACAGTTCTTC	CASSLSRVAGGPEQFF
NA	NA	TRBJ2-7	TRBV18	TGTGCCAGCTCACCAAAACGGATCGGGGGAGGACAAGCCTACGAGCAGTACTTC	CASSPKRIGGGQAYEQYF
NA	NA	TRBJ2-2	TRBV2	TGTGCCAGCAGTGAAGCAGGGGGGGACACCGGGGAGCTGTTTTTT	CASSEAGGDTGELFF
NA	TRBD1	TRBJ2-5	TRBV7-9	TGTGCCAGCAGCCCTTGGACAGGGGGCACGGAGACCCAGTACTTC	CASSPWTGGTETQYF
NA	TRBD1	TRBJ2-6	TRBV9	TGTGCCAGCAATGGAGACAGGGGACTGCTTGGGGCCAACGTCCTGACTTTC	CASNGDRGLLGANVLTF
NA	NA	TRBJ2-7	TRBV9	TGTGCCAGCAGCGTTACTAGTTACGGCGAGCAGTACTTC	CASSVTSYGEQYF
NA	TRBD1	TRBJ1-6	TRBV2	TGTGCCAGCATTCCGGGACAGGATAATTCACCCCTCCACTTT	CASIPGQDNSPLHF
NA	NA	TRBJ1-2	TRBV12-3/TRBV12-4	TGTGCCAGCAGTTTGGAGGCAGGGGATGGCTACACCTTC	CASSLEAGDGYTF
NA	TRBD2	TRBJ2-5	TRBV7-2	TGTGCCAGCAGCCCGGGACTAGCGGAAGAGACCCAGTACTTC	CASSPGLAEETQYF
NA	NA	TRBJ1-5	TRBV6-1	TGTGCCAGCAGTGAAAGATGGGACAATCTCAATCAGCCCCAGCATTTT	CASSERWDNLNQPQHF
NA	TRBD2	TRBJ2-1	TRBV7-2	TGTGCCAGCAGCTCGGGGACTAGCTTAAGCAATGAGCAGTTCTTC	CASSSGTSLSNEQFF
NA	TRBD1	TRBJ1-4	TRBV10-1	TGCGCCAGCACCGAAGACGAGCCGGGACAGGGTGTTGAAAAACTGTTTTTT	CASTEDEPGQGVEKLFF
NA	NA	TRBJ2-3	TRBV11-3	TGTGCCAGCAGCTTAGGGCAGGGAGATACGCAGTATTTT	CASSLGQGDTQYF
NA	NA	TRBJ2-2	TRBV27	TGTGCCAGCAGTTTAAAGCGACACACCGGGGAGCTGTTTTTT	CASSLKRHTGELFF
NA	NA	TRBJ2-3	TRBV15	TGTGCCACCAGTTTGGAGGGAAAGGCGGGCACAGATACGCAGTATTTT	CATSLEGKAGTDTQYF
once	TRBD2	TRBJ2-3	TRBV7-2	TGTGCCAGCAGCTTAGTGTCGGCGGGGGGGCCCACAGATACGCAGTATTTT	CASSLVSAGGPTDTQYF
NA	TRBD1	TRBJ2-7	TRBV29-1	TGCAGCGTTGCTGGACAGGGCTCCTACGAGCAGTACTTC	CSVAGQGSYEQYF
NA	TRBD1	TRBJ1-3	TRBV25-1	TGTGCCAGCAGGGGGGACAGGGCTGACACCATATATTTT	CASRGDRADTIYF
NA	TRBD1	TRBJ1-2	TRBV5-1	TGCGCCAGCAGCTTGCATCGCGGGACAGGGGACTATGGCTACACCTTC	CASSLHRGTGDYGYTF
few	NA	TRBJ2-4	TRBV28	TGTGCCAGCAGTTTTCCAGGGGCAGCCAAAAACATTCAGTACTTC	CASSFPGAAKNIQYF
NA	TRBD1	TRBJ1-5	TRBV18	TGTGCCAGCTCACCTCAGGGGGCGAGGAGCAATCAGCCCCAGCATTTT	CASSPQGARSNQPQHF
NA	TRBD1	TRBJ1-2	TRBV3-1/TRBV3-2	TGTGCCAGCAGCCACCCAGGGGGCTTTATGGACTACACCTTC	CASSHPGGFMDYTF